The rows below give T cell receptor beta chains drawn from one sample of a study of blood T cells in healthy people across ages. TCRdb reprocessed the 5' RACE reads via MiXCR and lists one record per CDR3 protein. Of just under 550,000 distinct CDR3 sequences in the sample, less than 25% were seen once. These records were also assigned to another study, of T cells of mothers and their children.

Sequencing used blood. The receptors shown here come from a boy aged 5 to 17 in good health. Both conserved end residues are part of each CDR3. Each record gives: V gene, clone size, J gene, D gene, CDR3 protein, CDR3 DNA. A D gene is named only where the DNA matches it firmly. A row's size may be missing; if present it is once, few, many or a size class.

>TRBV4-1|few|TRBJ2-7|TRBD2
CASSQGFIGLGLYEQYF
TGCGCCAGCAGCCAAGGGTTTATTGGACTAGGGCTCTACGAGCAGTACTTC
>TRBV7-2|.|TRBJ2-5|TRBD2
CASSPPTSGKETQYF
TGTGCCAGCAGCCCCCCGACTAGCGGTAAAGAGACCCAGTACTTC
>TRBV7-9|.|TRBJ1-2|.
CASSLGTSILWGYTF
TGTGCCAGCAGCTTAGGAACATCTATCCTATGGGGCTACACCTTC
>TRBV29-1|.|TRBJ2-1|TRBD2
CSVEGMTSGNYNEQFF
TGCAGCGTTGAGGGGATGACTAGCGGTAACTACAATGAGCAGTTCTTC
>TRBV7-9|few|TRBJ2-6|.
CASSLVRGSGANVLTF
TGTGCCAGCAGCTTAGTTCGCGGGTCCGGGGCCAACGTCCTGACTTTC
>TRBV23-1|.|TRBJ1-5|TRBD1
CANPRDRNQPQHF
TGCGCCAACCCCCGGGACAGAAATCAGCCCCAGCATTTT
>TRBV20-1|few|TRBJ2-3|TRBD2
CSAAGTTTDTQYF
TGCAGTGCGGCCGGGACTACCACAGATACGCAGTATTTT
>TRBV7-2|few|TRBJ1-6|.
CASSLPQGMGSPLHF
TGTGCCAGCAGCTTACCTCAGGGGATGGGGTCACCCCTCCACTTT
>TRBV11-1|.|TRBJ2-2|.
CASSLIKGHNTGELFF
TGTGCCAGCAGCTTAATCAAGGGGCACAACACCGGGGAGCTGTTTTTT
>TRBV2|many|TRBJ2-6|.
CASSGDRWLSGANVLTF
TGTGCCAGCAGTGGGGACCGGTGGCTCTCTGGGGCCAACGTCCTGACTTTC
>TRBV28|.|TRBJ2-3|TRBD2
CASSSSSGVTPDTQYF
TGTGCCAGCAGTTCTTCTAGCGGGGTAACTCCAGATACGCAGTATTTT
>TRBV14|few|TRBJ2-4|.
CASSQDLVGANIQYF
TGTGCCAGCAGCCAAGATCTAGTCGGGGCAAACATTCAGTACTTC
>TRBV7-2|.|TRBJ2-3|.
CASSLYPIPTSTDTQYF
TGTGCCAGCAGCTTATATCCCATTCCCACCAGCACAGATACGCAGTATTTT
>TRBV5-1|.|TRBJ1-1|.
CASSLGQGSWNTEAFF
TGCGCCAGCAGCTTGGGGCAGGGTAGTTGGAACACTGAAGCTTTCTTT
>TRBV7-2|few|TRBJ2-1|TRBD1
CASSARDRGSLNEQFF
TGTGCCAGCAGCGCCCGGGACAGGGGATCGTTGAATGAGCAGTTCTTC
>TRBV6-6|.|TRBJ1-5|.
CASSYQGYGQPQHF
TGTGCCAGCAGTTACCAGGGCTATGGCCAGCCCCAGCATTTT
>TRBV6-6|few|TRBJ1-1|.
CASSYIVNTEAFF
TGTGCCAGCAGTTACATTGTGAACACTGAAGCTTTCTTT
>TRBV4-2|.|TRBJ2-1|.
CASSQESQVSYNEQFF
TGTGCCAGCAGCCAAGAATCGCAGGTTTCCTACAATGAGCAGTTCTTC
>TRBV5-1|.|TRBJ1-1|.
CASSRQGIDTEAFF
TGCGCCAGCAGCCGTCAGGGAATTGACACTGAAGCTTTCTTT
>TRBV6-1|.|TRBJ1-5|.
CASSERGFNNQPQHF
TGTGCCAGCAGTGAAAGGGGGTTTAACAATCAGCCCCAGCATTTT
>TRBV6-2/TRBV6-3|.|TRBJ2-7|.
CASSPVGAGSYEQYF
TGTGCCAGCAGCCCCGTTGGAGCTGGTTCCTACGAGCAGTACTTC
>TRBV4-1|.|TRBJ1-1|.
CASRQNWGAEAFF
TGCGCCAGCAGACAAAATTGGGGGGCTGAAGCTTTCTTT
>TRBV14|few|TRBJ2-7|.
CASRQSDQGRKVGQYF
TGTGCCAGTAGGCAGAGTGATCAGGGGCGAAAAGTGGGGCAGTACTTC
>TRBV12-3/TRBV12-4|few|TRBJ1-5|.
CASSASTNQPQHF
TGTGCCAGCAGTGCCAGTACCAATCAGCCCCAGCATTTT